This T cell receptor beta chain was obtained from a study of cytomegalovirus exposure and HLA in healthy donors. The CDR3 contains 14 residues. V was cut by 2 bases and J by 9 bases, with 14 bases left in between. The germline CDR1 and CDR2 sequences are ENHRY and SYGVKD. Assay: immunoSEQ multiplex PCR; the TCRdb copy retains only in-frame clones and omits some. The data contain 250,000 to 400,000 clones, approximately 86% of them singletons. Whole-study findings and limits: The study put about 180 TCR beta chains on its list as cytomegalovirus-associated.

Worth noting for this clone: Its specificity is not known.

Material: PBMCs. J is TRBJ1-5 and V is TRBV10-3; D is unresolved. This clonotype was sampled from a woman aged 25 to 39 in good health and CMV-seropositive. The CDR3 region has the DNA TGTGCCATCAGTGAGGGGGTCCATAATGCGCCCCAGCATTTT. It encodes CAISEGVHNAPQHF.